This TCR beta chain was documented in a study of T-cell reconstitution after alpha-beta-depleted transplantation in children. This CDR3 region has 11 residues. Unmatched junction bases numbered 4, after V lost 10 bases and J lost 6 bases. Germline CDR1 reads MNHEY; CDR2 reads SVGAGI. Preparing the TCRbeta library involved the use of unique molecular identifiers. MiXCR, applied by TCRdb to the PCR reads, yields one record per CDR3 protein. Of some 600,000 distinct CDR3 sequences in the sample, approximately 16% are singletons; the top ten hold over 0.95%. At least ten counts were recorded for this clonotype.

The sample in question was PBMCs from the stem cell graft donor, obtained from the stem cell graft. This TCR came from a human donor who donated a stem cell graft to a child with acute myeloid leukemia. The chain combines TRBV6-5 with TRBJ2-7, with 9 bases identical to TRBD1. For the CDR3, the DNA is TGTGCCACCGGACAGGGGAGCGAGCAGTACTTC. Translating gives CATGQGSEQYF.